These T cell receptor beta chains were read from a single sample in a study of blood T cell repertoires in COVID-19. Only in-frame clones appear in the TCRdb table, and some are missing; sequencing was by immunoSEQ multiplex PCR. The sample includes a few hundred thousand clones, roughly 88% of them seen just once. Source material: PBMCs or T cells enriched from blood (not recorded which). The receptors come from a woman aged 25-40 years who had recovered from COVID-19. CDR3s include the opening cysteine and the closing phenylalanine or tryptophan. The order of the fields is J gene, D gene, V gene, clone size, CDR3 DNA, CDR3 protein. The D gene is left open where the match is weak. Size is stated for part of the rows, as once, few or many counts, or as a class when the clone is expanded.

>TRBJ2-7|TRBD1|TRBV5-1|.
TGCGCCAGCAGCTTGCGACAGGGGAGAGAGCAGTACTTC
CASSLRQGREQYF
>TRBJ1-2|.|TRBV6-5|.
TGTGCCAGCAGGATACAAGGAGGTGGCTATGGCTACACCTTC
CASRIQGGGYGYTF
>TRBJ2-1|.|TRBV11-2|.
TGTGCCAGCAGCTTAGCCCAGCGGGCAAGCTCCTACAATGAGCAGTTCTTC
CASSLAQRASSYNEQFF
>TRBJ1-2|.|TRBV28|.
TGTGCCAGCAGCCGCACAGGGCGGGATGGCTACACCTTC
CASSRTGRDGYTF
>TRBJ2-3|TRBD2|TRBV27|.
TGTGCCAGCAGACCTAACCTCCTAGCGGGAGCTAGCACAGATACGCAGTATTTT
CASRPNLLAGASTDTQYF
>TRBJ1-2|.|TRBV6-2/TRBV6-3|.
TGTGCCAGCAGTTCTCGGCTCTCGCCCGACACAAGCAACTATGGCTACACCTTC
CASSSRLSPDTSNYGYTF
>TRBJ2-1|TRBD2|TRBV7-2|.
TGTGCCAGCCTCCTCTGGGGACTAGCGGGCTCGAGCTCCTACAATGAGCAGTTCTTC
CASLLWGLAGSSSYNEQFF
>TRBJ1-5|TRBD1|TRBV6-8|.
TGTGCCAGCAGTGGGACAGGGGGGATCAATCAGCCCCAGCATTTT
CASSGTGGINQPQHF
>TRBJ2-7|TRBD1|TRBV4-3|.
TGCGCCAGCAGCCTAGGGACAGGAATAGCCTACGAGCAGTACTTC
CASSLGTGIAYEQYF
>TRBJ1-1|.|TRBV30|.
TGTGCCTGGACCTGGAAACCGGGATCGGCTGAAGCTTTCTTT
CAWTWKPGSAEAFF
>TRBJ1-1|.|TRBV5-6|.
TGTGCCAGCAGCAGCTATAACGAAAGAGCTTTCTTT
CASSSYNERAFF
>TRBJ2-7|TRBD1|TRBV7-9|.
TGTGCCAGCAGCTTTTTGGGGGACAGCTCCTACGAGCAGTACTTC
CASSFLGDSSYEQYF
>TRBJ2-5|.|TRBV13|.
TGTGCCAGCAGCCGATCCCCACGGGAGGAGACCCAGTACTTC
CASSRSPREETQYF
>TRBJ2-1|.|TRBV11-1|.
TGTGCCAGCAGCCCCCGACTATTTGGCGATGAGCAGTTCTTC
CASSPRLFGDEQFF
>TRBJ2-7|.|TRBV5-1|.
TGCGCCAGCAGCCACGGGATTAGCTACGAGCAGTACTTC
CASSHGISYEQYF
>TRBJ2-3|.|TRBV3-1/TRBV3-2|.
TGTGCCAGCAGCCTCGGACTTAACACAGATACGCAGTATTTT
CASSLGLNTDTQYF
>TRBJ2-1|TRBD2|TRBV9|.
TGTGCCAGCAGCGTAGCTGGGACTAGCGGGGGGGCCAACTACAATGAGCAGTTCTTC
CASSVAGTSGGANYNEQFF
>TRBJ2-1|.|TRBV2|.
TGTGCCAGCCGAGGTGCGGGGAACTTAAACAATGAGCAGTTCTTC
CASRGAGNLNNEQFF
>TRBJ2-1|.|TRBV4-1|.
TGCGCCAGCAGCCAAGTCTTGGGAGGGGGTTACAATGAGCAGTTCTTC
CASSQVLGGGYNEQFF
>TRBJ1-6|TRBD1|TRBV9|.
TGTGCCAGCAGCGCAAGGGACAGACCTAATTCACCCCTCCACTTT
CASSARDRPNSPLHF
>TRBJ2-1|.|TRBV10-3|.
TGTGCCATCAGTGAGTCAATCTCGTCTGAGCTCTACAATGAGCAGTTCTTC
CAISESISSELYNEQFF
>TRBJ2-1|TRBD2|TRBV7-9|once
TGTGCCAGCAGCCTCTGGGGACTAGGGGTCAACAATGAGCAGTTCTTC
CASSLWGLGVNNEQFF
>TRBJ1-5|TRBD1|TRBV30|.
TGTGCCTGGAGTACCGGACAGGGAGGCAATCAGCCCCAGCATTTT
CAWSTGQGGNQPQHF
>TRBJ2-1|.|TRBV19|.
TGTGCCAGTAGTATGGTGTGGAGTAGCGGAGACCTACACAATGAGCAGTTCTTC
CASSMVWSSGDLHNEQFF